The 29 T cell receptor beta chains reported below all come from one sample, sequenced in a study of response to subunit inactivated influenza vaccine. One entry per CDR3 protein, called by TCRdb with MiXCR from the RT-PCR reads. The sample yields hundreds of thousands of distinct CDR3 sequences, 11% seen once. Separately, the same data were catalogued under a study of T cells expressing NK-cell markers. That work contributes: Production of TCR beta cDNA relied on 5'RACE template switching with UMIs.

The specimen comprised PBMCs from blood, sampled on the day of vaccination. These TCRs come from a man aged 50-59 years who received an inactivated influenza vaccine.

This clonotype came up a few times. CDR3 protein: CASSIGGAANEKLFF. The CDR3, as DNA: TGTGCCAGTAGTATAGGCGGAGCGGCTAATGAAAAACTGTTTTTT. The V gene is TRBV19, the J gene TRBJ1-4; D gene ambiguous. Per germline, CDR1 LNHDA and CDR2 SQIVND (reference sequence). This CDR3 has 15 amino acids. Trimming cost V 1 base and J 3 bases, with 9 bases left between them.

The gene calls are TRBV5-6 and TRBJ2-1, with D uncertain. The CDR3 contains 12 residues. The germline V gene encodes CDR1 SGHDT and CDR2 YYEEEE. Trimming removed 3 bases at V and 4 bases at J, with 5 bases between. The CDR3 DNA sequence: TGTGCCAGCAGCTGGCGGTACAATGAGCAGTTCTTC. This sequence encodes CASSWRYNEQFF.

The J gene is TRBJ2-1, the V gene TRBV7-8; D uncertain. V dropped 2 bases and J dropped 5 bases, with 10 bases sitting between them. Germline V CDR1 and CDR2: SGHVS, FQNEAQ. The CDR3 extends over 14 amino acids. CDR3: CASSLNPLDNEQFF. Written as DNA, the CDR3 is TGTGCCAGCAGCTTAAATCCGTTAGACAATGAGCAGTTCTTC.

The chain has TRBV2 and TRBJ2-2; D could derive from TRBD1 or TRBD2 (5 bases each). The CDR3 is made up of 15 amino acids. The germline CDR1 and CDR2 sequences are SNHLY and FYNNEI. V was cut by 6 bases and J by 5 bases, with 16 bases left in between. CDR3 protein: CASRRTLGTTGELFF. Here the CDR3 DNA reads TGTGCCAGCAGACGGACCCTAGGGACGACCGGGGAGCTGTTTTTT.

V usage is TRBV20-1 and J usage is TRBJ2-3; 7 bases line up with TRBD2. The CDR3 has 16 amino acids. J was trimmed by 2 bases and V by 6 bases; bases with no gene match: 14. Germline CDR1 is DFQATT and CDR2 is SNEGSKA (reference sequence). This CDR3 reads CSAPIYASGNTDTQYF. Written as DNA, the CDR3 is TGCAGTGCCCCTATTTATGCTAGCGGTAACACAGATACGCAGTATTTT.

This clonotype has just a few counts. The chain has TRBV7-9 and TRBJ2-7, with TRBD1 as a possible D gene (6 bases). Per the germline V gene, CDR1 is SEHNR and CDR2 is FQNEAQ (reference sequence). V was trimmed by 4 bases and J by 0 bases, leaving 19 bases between them. The CDR3 has 17 amino acids. For the CDR3, the DNA is TGTGCCAGCAGCTCCAGCCTCCGGGACACCTTCTCCTACGAGCAGTACTTC. The encoded protein is CASSSSLRDTFSYEQYF.

This clonotype was seen a handful of times. This chain connects TRBV2 to TRBJ2-3; D call uncertain. CDR3 size: 11 residues. Trimming took 2 bases from V and 10 from J, leaving 7 bases between them. CDR1 is SNHLY, CDR2 FYNNEI, per germline. CDR3 DNA sequence: TGTGCCAGCAGTGAATTAGGCCCGCAGTATTTT. This sequence encodes CASSELGPQYF.

This clonotype was counted many times. V and J are TRBV5-1 and TRBJ2-5; the D gene could be TRBD1 or TRBD2 (5 bases each). Germline-derived CDR1 and CDR2 are SGHRS and YFSETQ. This CDR3 has 14 amino acids. The germline V and J ends were trimmed by 4 bases and 2 bases, with 12 bases remaining between them. The chain's CDR3 is CASSRGDNQETQYF. The CDR3 DNA sequence: TGCGCCAGCAGCAGGGGAGACAATCAAGAGACCCAGTACTTC.

The chain is built from TRBV15 and TRBJ2-2; D is possibly TRBD2 (5 bases). Trimming shortened V by 8 bases and J by 0 bases, and 10 bases separated the two germline ends. Germline CDR1 reads LNHNV; CDR2 reads YYDKDF (reference sequence). The CDR3 contains 14 residues. Written as DNA, the CDR3 is TGTGCCACCGGGAGTTATCCGAACACCGGGGAGCTGTTTTTT. Translating it yields CATGSYPNTGELFF.

The sample holds many counts of this clonotype. The chain employs TRBV4-3 and TRBJ2-4; D is undetermined. The germline V gene encodes CDR1 LGHNA and CDR2 YSLEER. V lost 2 bases to trimming and J lost 4 bases, with 12 bases between them. The CDR3 runs 15 residues. This CDR3 is CASSQSYGAKNIQYF. The DNA for the CDR3 is TGCGCCAGCAGCCAAAGCTACGGTGCTAAAAACATTCAGTACTTC.

This clonotype was recorded only once. At one of its ends the junction is not consistent with the germline gene, which may arise from a read error. The chain uses TRBV27 and TRBJ2-3, with D hard to call. The CDR3 is 15 amino acids. Germline CDR1 and CDR2: MNHEY and SMNVEV (reference sequence). In DNA form, the CDR3 reads TGTGCCAGCAGTTTAAAGGCCAGAAACACAGATGCGCAGTATTTT. Amino acid sequence: CASSLKARNTDAQYF.

This clonotype was recorded at least ten times. The chain has TRBV4-2 and TRBJ2-4, with 9 bases aligning to TRBD2. The CDR3 length is 17 residues. CDR1 LGHNA and CDR2 YNFKEQ come from the germline V gene. V dropped 0 bases and J dropped 8; count of bases not matched to a gene: 11. The CDR3 DNA reads as TGTGCCAGCAGCCAAGATCAGAGGCGCGGGAGGGCATACATTCAGTACTTC. The encoded protein is CASSQDQRRGRAYIQYF.

J is TRBJ2-7 and V is TRBV6-5, with D perhaps matching TRBD1 (5 bases). Deletions cut 2 bases from V and 2 bases from J, with 10 bases between. CDR3 length: 14 amino acids. Germline assignment: CDR1 MNHEY and CDR2 SVGAGI. DNA for the CDR3: TGTGCCAGCAGTTACGGGTCAGGGACCTACGAGCAGTACTTC. It codes for CASSYGSGTYEQYF.

This clonotype has only a few counts. The chain recombines TRBV11-2 with TRBJ2-3; TRBD2 might be the D (5 bases). The V gene's germline CDR1 is SGHAT and CDR2 FQNNGV. Trimming stripped 0 bases from V and 3 bases from J, with 13 bases between. This CDR3 contains 16 residues. The CDR3 sequence is CASSLELVGGTDTQYF. As DNA, the CDR3 is TGTGCCAGCAGCTTAGAACTAGTGGGTGGAACAGATACGCAGTATTTT.

This chain joins TRBV28 and TRBJ2-3; tentative D call: TRBD2 (5 bases). The CDR3 loop spans 16 amino acids. In germline, CDR1 is MDHEN, CDR2 SYDVKM. Trimming pared 6 bases from V and 2 bases from J, leaving 18 bases between. This CDR3 is CASSQGWRGITDTQYF. CDR3 nucleotides: TGTGCCAGCAGCCAAGGGTGGAGAGGGATCACAGATACGCAGTATTTT.

This clonotype was seen a few times. V usage is TRBV6-2 or TRBV6-3 and J usage is TRBJ1-6; D possibly corresponds to TRBD1 (6 bases). The CDR3 has 14 amino acids. V shed 2 bases and J shed 9 bases, with 11 bases lying between them. From germline, CDR1 is MNHEY and CDR2 SVGEGT. CDR3 in amino acids: CASSYNREFSPLHF. The DNA of the CDR3 is TGTGCCAGCAGTTACAACAGGGAGTTTTCACCCCTCCACTTT.

In this sample, this clonotype turned up a few times. The genes are TRBV4-2 and TRBJ2-5; the match to TRBD2 covers 7 bases. Germline CDR1 and CDR2: LGHNA and YNFKEQ. This CDR3 is built from 15 residues. Trimming took 1 base from V and 4 from J; bases not matched to a gene: 6. As DNA, the CDR3 is TGTGCCAGCAGCCAAGCTTGGGCTAGCGGAGAGACCCAGTACTTC. Protein product: CASSQAWASGETQYF.

The chain carries TRBV5-1 and TRBJ2-7, with 11 bases aligning to TRBD1. CDR1 SGHRS and CDR2 YFSETQ come from the germline V gene. CDR3 length equals 15 residues. The junction had 10 bases not matched to a gene; V was cut back by 5 bases and J by 6 bases. CDR3 loop: CASSPRGTGGFEQYF. For the CDR3, the DNA is TGCGCCAGCAGTCCCCGGGGGACAGGGGGATTCGAGCAGTACTTC.

The chain couples TRBV6-1 to TRBJ2-3; 15 nucleotides line up with TRBD2. The V and J ends lost 5 bases and 9 bases, in that order; junction bases with no gene match: 3. CDR1 is MNHNS and CDR2 is SASEGT in the germline V gene. CDR3 length: 14 residues. CDR3 DNA sequence: TGTGCCAGCAGTACCGGGACTAGCGGGGGGACGCAGTATTTT. It codes for CASSTGTSGGTQYF.

In its sample, this clonotype was seen a few times. The J gene is TRBJ1-4, the V gene TRBV20-1; D is ambiguous. Germline V gene sequence: CDR1 DFQATT, CDR2 SNEGSKA (reference sequence). The CDR3 has 14 residues. V lost 0 bases to trimming and J lost 3 bases, with 8 bases between them. The chain's CDR3 is CSARERGSNEKLFF. The DNA of the CDR3 is TGCAGTGCTAGAGAACGGGGTTCTAATGAAAAACTGTTTTTT.

This clonotype was counted only a few times. The chain links TRBV11-1 to TRBJ2-5; TRBD2 matches at 15 bases. Germline V gene sequence: CDR1 SGHAT, CDR2 FQDESV (reference sequence). The CDR3 is 19 residues long. The V segment lost 4 bases and the J segment 2 bases; nucleotides outside the gene matches: 11. CDR3 nucleotides: TGTGCCAGCAGCTACCTCGGGACTAGCGGGGGGTTAATTCAAGAGACCCAGTACTTC. This encodes CASSYLGTSGGLIQETQYF. The variable domain in full, with the rest retrieved from reference TRBV11-1 and TRBJ2-5, is EAEVAQSPRYKITEKSQAVAFWCDPISGHATLYWYRQILGQGPELLVQFQDESVVDDSQLPKDRFSAERLKGVDSTLKIQPAELGDSAMYLCASSYLGTSGGLIQETQYFGPGTRLLVL.

This clonotype was counted only a few times. The CDR3 protein is CASSYSNTGANVLTF. The CDR3 DNA is TGTGCCAGCAGTTACTCGAACACTGGGGCCAACGTCCTGACTTTC. The chain is built from TRBV6-5 and TRBJ2-6; D is unresolved. The CDR3 sequence is 15 residues long. V lost 0 bases and J 2 bases, leaving 5 bases between the germline ends. Germline V lookup: CDR1 MNHEY, CDR2 SVGAGI.

Notes on this clonotype: Germline and junction disagree at one end, which may indicate a read error. The V call is TRBV7-7, the J call TRBJ2-3, with 12 nucleotides matching TRBD2. CDR1 and CDR2 (germline): SSHAT, FNYEAQ (reference sequence). The CDR3 has 17 residues. The CDR3 nucleotides are TGTGCTAGCAGCCCCGCCGGACTAGCGGGGATCACAGATACGCAGTATTTT. Translating it yields CASSPAGLAGITDTQYF.

The rearrangement links TRBV15 to TRBJ2-1, with 9 bases matching TRBD2. The CDR3 covers 16 residues. J lost 4 bases, V lost 0 bases, and 4 bases had no gene match. Germline CDR1 is LNHNV and CDR2 is YYDKDF (reference sequence). For the CDR3, the DNA is TGTGCCACCAGCAGAGATGGTGCGGGAGGGTACAATGAGCAGTTCTTC. Its protein is CATSRDGAGGYNEQFF. The full variable domain, rest sourced from reference TRBV15 and TRBJ2-1, is DAMVIQNPRYQVTQFGKPVTLSCSQTLNHNVMYWYQQKSSQAPKLLFHYYDKDFNNEADTPDNFQSRRPNTSFCFLDIRSPGLGDTAMYLCATSRDGAGGYNEQFFGPGTRLTVL.

In its sample, this clonotype was seen many times. The J gene is TRBJ2-5, the V gene TRBV5-1, with a tentative D call TRBD2 (5 bases). The CDR3 contains 14 residues. Per germline, CDR1 SGHRS and CDR2 YFSETQ. The V gene lost 1 base and the J gene lost 5 bases, with 12 bases spanning the gap. CDR3 DNA sequence: TGCGCCAGCAGCTTGAGTCGGGGTGCGGAGACCCAGTACTTC. Translating gives CASSLSRGAETQYF.

In its sample, this clonotype was seen many times. This sequence joins TRBV3-1 and TRBJ2-7; D is possibly TRBD2 (6 bases). The ends were cut back, 8 bases at V and 2 bases at J, with 16 bases in the middle. Germline V gene data show CDR1 as LGHDT and CDR2 as YNNKEL (reference sequence). This CDR3 is 14 amino acids long. As DNA, the CDR3 is TGTGCCAGCTCCCCGCGGGAACGAACCTACGAGCAGTACTTC. Its protein is CASSPRERTYEQYF.

The chain uses TRBV6-2 or TRBV6-3 and TRBJ2-7, with 7 nucleotides matching TRBD1. J was trimmed by 3 bases and V by 4 bases; bases with no gene match: 3. Germline CDR1 is MNHEY and CDR2 is SVGEGT. The CDR3 covers 13 residues. The DNA for the CDR3 is TGTGCCAGCAGTTCCCGACAGGGCTACGAGCAGTACTTC. It codes for CASSSRQGYEQYF.

This clonotype was observed a handful of times. The chain couples TRBV5-5 to TRBJ2-7, with unresolved D. This CDR3 has 14 residues. V was cut by 2 bases and J by 5 bases, with 14 bases left in between. Germline CDR1 is SGHKS and CDR2 is YYEKEE (reference sequence). The chain's CDR3 is CASSFGPLKDEQYF. In DNA form, the CDR3 reads TGTGCCAGCAGCTTCGGGCCCCTCAAGGACGAGCAGTACTTC.

This clonotype was counted many times. This chain links TRBV15 with TRBJ1-6, with D hard to call. The CDR3 totals 14 residues. Per germline, CDR1 LNHNV and CDR2 YYDKDF (reference sequence). V gave up 3 bases and J gave up 3 bases, with 6 bases separating them. CDR3 protein: CATSSASYNSPLHF. The CDR3 nucleotides read TGTGCCACCAGCAGCGCCAGCTATAATTCACCCCTCCACTTT. The full variable domain, its missing parts supplied by reference TRBV15 and TRBJ1-6, is DAMVIQNPRYQVTQFGKPVTLSCSQTLNHNVMYWYQQKSSQAPKLLFHYYDKDFNNEADTPDNFQSRRPNTSFCFLDIRSPGLGDTAMYLCATSSASYNSPLHFGNGTRLTVT.